This T cell receptor beta chain was documented in a study of technical replicates of blood from a handful of donors. The V end was cut by 7 bases, the J end by 1 base, with 14 bases between. Germline CDR1 is SQVTM and CDR2 is ANQGSEA. The CDR3 has 14 amino acids. The table came from immunoSEQ multiplex PCR; TCRdb's copy has only in-frame clones and leaves some out. Among roughly 72,000 clones listed, approximately 96% were seen once. This sequence originates from a human donor in good health. The genes are TRBV29-1 and TRBJ2-1; tentatively, D is TRBD1 (6 bases). The sample taken for sequencing was T cells isolated from PBMCs. CDR3 sequence: CSGGVGASYNEQFF. CDR3 nucleotide sequence: TGCAGCGGGGGTGTGGGGGCTTCCTACAATGAGCAGTTCTTC.